The next 32 T cell receptor beta chains were all read from a single sample in a study of blood T cell repertoires in COVID-19 (dated by TCRdb to the early 2020s). The library was prepared using the immunoSEQ multiplex PCR assay. TCRdb carries this immuneACCESS record with in-frame sequences only. Its versions omit some clonotypes, under half of them owing to an unresolved V gene in the studies checked, with the rest unexplained. The sample includes about 170,000 clones, with approximately 82% observed a single time. The ten largest clones add up to 5.5% to 7.5% of the sample. The sequenced material came from peripheral blood. Source of these receptors: a woman aged 40 to 50 with COVID-19, enrolled during active disease.

J is TRBJ2-2 and V is TRBV28; D may be TRBD2 (5 bases). Germline loops: CDR1 MDHEN, CDR2 SYDVKM. The CDR3 is made up of 13 amino acids. Between the trimmed V and J ends, which lost 8 bases and 6 bases, there was a span of 13 bases. Here the CDR3 reads CASSGGYAGELFF. DNA of the CDR3: TGTGCCAGCTCCGGCGGGTACGCCGGGGAGCTGTTTTTT. The full variable domain, its missing parts supplied by reference TRBV28 and TRBJ2-2, is DVKVTQSSRYLVKRTGEKVFLECVQDMDHENMFWYRQDPGLGLRLIYFSYDVKMKEKGDIPEGYSVSREKKERFSLILESASTNQTSMYLCASSGGYAGELFFGEGSRLTVL.

V gene TRBV5-6 combines with J gene TRBJ1-2, with D possibly matching TRBD1 (5 bases). Germline CDR1 SGHDT, CDR2 YYEEEE. Trimming left V 1 base short and J 8 bases short, with 27 bases between. The CDR3 is made up of 18 amino acids. This CDR3 is CASSLLESRHRLTLGYTF. The CDR3, as DNA: TGTGCCAGCAGCTTGCTCGAGTCCCGGCACAGGCTAACGTTAGGCTACACCTTC.

This chain uses TRBV29-1 with TRBJ2-1; tentative D call: TRBD2 (6 bases). Germline assignment: CDR1 SQVTM and CDR2 ANQGSEA. The CDR3 is 14 residues long. The V end was cut by 3 bases, the J end by 2 bases, with 11 bases between. The CDR3, as DNA: TGCAGCGTTGATTGGGACTCAGCCTACAATGAGCAGTTCTTC. As protein: CSVDWDSAYNEQFF.

V gene TRBV24-1 combines with J gene TRBJ1-5; a weak D match, TRBD1 (5 bases). V gave up 3 bases and J gave up 3 bases, with 14 bases separating them. CDR1 is KGHDR, CDR2 SFDVKD, per germline. The CDR3 is 16 residues long. The CDR3 DNA sequence: TGTGCCACCAGTGATCCCGCAAGGGGCCCCAATCAGCCCCAGCATTTT. It encodes CATSDPARGPNQPQHF.

V usage is TRBV19 and J usage is TRBJ1-4; 7 bases map to TRBD1. Germline V gene sequence: CDR1 LNHDA, CDR2 SQIVND (reference sequence). The CDR3 length is 13 residues. The junction had 3 bases not matched to a gene; V was cut back by 6 bases and J by 5 bases. The CDR3 bases are TGTGCCAGTAGCCTGGGACAGAATGAAAAACTGTTTTTT. Protein sequence: CASSLGQNEKLFF.

The chain is built from TRBV19 and TRBJ2-1; the match to TRBD2 covers 10 bases. Per germline, CDR1 LNHDA and CDR2 SQIVND (reference sequence). J lost 0 bases, V lost 3 bases, and 5 bases had no gene match. The CDR3 totals 17 residues. The CDR3 DNA follows: TGTGCCAGTAGTATGCCTAGCGGGGGTAGCTCCTACAATGAGCAGTTCTTC. Translation: CASSMPSGGSSYNEQFF.

The rearrangement uses TRBV2 and TRBJ2-7; 11 bases match TRBD1. Germline V gene data show CDR1 as SNHLY and CDR2 as FYNNEI. V lost 3 bases to trimming and J lost 3 bases; unmatched junction nucleotides: 4. The CDR3 is made up of 15 amino acids. The CDR3 region has the DNA TGTGCCAGCAGTGACCGGACAGGGGGCCGCTACGAGCAGTACTTC. Protein: CASSDRTGGRYEQYF.

The chain joins TRBV6-5 to TRBJ1-5; 10 bases agree with TRBD1. Trimming took 6 bases from V and 3 from J; bases not matched to a gene: 5. Per germline, CDR1 MNHEY and CDR2 SVGAGI. This CDR3 region has 15 residues. DNA for the CDR3: TGTGCCAGCAGCCAGGGACAGGGGCTCAATCAGCCCCAGCATTTT. Translated: CASSQGQGLNQPQHF.

With regard to this clone: Different DNA sequences within this sample yield the same CDR3. This chain links TRBV11-2 with TRBJ2-2; D remains ambiguous. V was pared by 5 bases and J by 5 bases, with 9 bases between. CDR3 length: 13 amino acids. CDR1 is SGHAT, CDR2 FQNNGV, per germline. CDR3 sequence reads: CASSLRGTGELFF. DNA of the CDR3: TGTGCCAGCAGCCTCAGAGGAACCGGGGAGCTGTTTTTT.

This chain joins TRBV7-6 and TRBJ2-7; D is perhaps TRBD2 (6 bases). This CDR3 has 15 residues. The V and J ends lost 4 bases and 0 bases respectively, with 13 bases between them. Germline lookup yields CDR1 SGHVS and CDR2 FNYEAQ. The CDR3 region is CASSSAGRSSYEQYF. The DNA of the CDR3 is TGTGCCAGCAGCTCGGCAGGGAGGAGCTCCTACGAGCAGTACTTC.

This clone occurred once. The chain recombines TRBV10-2 with TRBJ2-7, with D possibly TRBD2 on 8 matching bases. CDR1 and CDR2 from the germline V gene are WSHSY and SAAADI. V dropped 5 bases and J dropped 5 bases, with 22 bases sitting between them. This CDR3 spans 16 amino acids. CDR3 residues: CASSFSPGLGGDEQYF. The CDR3 nucleotides are TGCGCCAGCAGTTTTTCCCCGGGACTAGGGGGCGACGAGCAGTACTTC.

J is TRBJ2-7 and V is TRBV5-6, with 8 bases that match TRBD2. V lost 4 bases to trimming and J lost 7 bases; unmatched junction nucleotides: 7. The CDR3 runs to 13 residues. Per germline, CDR1 SGHDT and CDR2 YYEEEE. Here the CDR3 reads CASSIGRGIEQYF. The CDR3 DNA sequence: TGTGCCAGCAGCATCGGGAGGGGGATTGAGCAGTACTTC.

CDR3 sequence: CASSLGQGAFDEQYF. The CDR3 DNA sequence: TGTGCCAGCAGCTTAGGACAGGGGGCGTTCGACGAGCAGTACTTC. The chain uses TRBV7-3 and TRBJ2-7; 11 positions agree with TRBD1. Per the germline V gene, CDR1 is SGHTA and CDR2 is FQGTGA. The CDR3 sequence is 15 residues long. With 2 bases clipped from V and 5 bases from J, the junction kept 5 bases outside the gene matches.

The CDR3 sequence is CASSSEGNTIYF. The CDR3 DNA follows: TGTGCCAGCAGCAGCGAGGGAAACACCATATATTTT. The V gene is TRBV5-8, the J gene TRBJ1-3, with D unresolved. The CDR3 loop spans 12 amino acids. Germline V CDR1 and CDR2: SGHTS, YDEGEE. V was trimmed by 4 bases and J by 4 bases, leaving 6 bases between them.

The chain joins TRBV6-5 to TRBJ1-2; D is ambiguous. Trimming took off 7 bases at V and 4 bases at J, with 19 bases between the two ends. From germline, CDR1 is MNHEY and CDR2 SVGAGI. The length of the CDR3 is 15 residues. The CDR3 nucleotides are TGTGCCAGCATAGCATCACCGGACTCCTCCTATGGCTACACCTTC. Protein: CASIASPDSSYGYTF.

The chain is built from TRBV10-2 and TRBJ2-3; a possible D gene is TRBD1 (6 bases). With 7 bases removed from V and 1 base from J, the gap between germline ends came to 15 bases. CDR1 is WSHSY, CDR2 SAAADI, per germline. The CDR3 is 15 amino acids. The CDR3 reads CASTRGAGGTDTQYF. The CDR3 DNA is TGCGCCAGCACCAGAGGAGCAGGGGGCACAGATACGCAGTATTTT.

The chain joins TRBV7-8 to TRBJ2-7; D gene uncertain. CDR3 size: 13 residues. CDR1 is SGHVS and CDR2 is FQNEAQ in the germline V gene. V dropped 1 base and J dropped 6 bases, with 10 bases sitting between them. The CDR3 reads CASSLVSSVEQYF. The CDR3 DNA reads as TGTGCCAGCAGCTTAGTTAGCAGTGTCGAGCAGTACTTC.

The chain joins TRBV27 to TRBJ1-1; 8 bases are shared with TRBD1. The germline V gene has CDR1 MNHEY and CDR2 SMNVEV (reference sequence). Trimming took 6 bases from V and 8 from J; bases not matched to a gene: 5. The CDR3 runs to 12 residues. This CDR3 reads CASSPDRGEAFF. CDR3 bases: TGTGCCAGCAGCCCAGACAGGGGCGAAGCTTTCTTT.

The chain combines TRBV18 with TRBJ2-1; 8 positions agree with TRBD1. Germline assignment: CDR1 KGHSH and CDR2 LQKENI. CDR3 length: 15 amino acids. The trim removed 4 bases at V and 5 bases at J, leaving 7 bases unmatched. The CDR3 spells CASSRPGTGNNEQFF. As DNA, the CDR3 is TGTGCCAGCTCACGGCCGGGGACAGGTAACAATGAGCAGTTCTTC.

This clone was seen a few times. This sequence joins TRBV7-9 and TRBJ1-6; D gene ambiguous. The CDR3 is 12 residues long. Trimming shortened V by 2 bases and J by 7 bases, and 3 bases separated the two germline ends. The germline V gene encodes CDR1 SEHNR and CDR2 FQNEAQ (reference sequence). The CDR3 sequence is CASSLLNSPLHF. The CDR3 coding sequence is TGTGCCAGCAGCTTACTCAATTCACCCCTCCACTTT. Variable domain in full (rest from reference TRBV7-9 and TRBJ1-6): DTGVSQNPRHKITKRGQNVTFRCDPISEHNRLYWYRQTLGQGPEFLTYFQNEAQLEKSRLLSDRFSAERPKGSFSTLEIQRTEQGDSAMYLCASSLLNSPLHFGNGTRLTVT.

The V and J genes are TRBV18 and TRBJ2-5, with D unresolved. This CDR3 is built from 15 residues. Between the trimmed V and J ends, which lost 2 bases and 4 bases, there was a span of 14 bases. Germline values: CDR1 KGHSH, CDR2 LQKENI. CDR3 amino acids: CASSPILGDRETQYF. The DNA for the CDR3 is TGTGCCAGCTCACCAATTCTCGGAGATCGAGAGACCCAGTACTTC.

J is TRBJ1-2 and V is TRBV6-6; TRBD1 might be the D (6 bases). There are 12 residues in the CDR3. V was trimmed by 7 bases and J by 8 bases, leaving 14 bases between them. Per germline, CDR1 MNHNY and CDR2 SVGAGI (reference sequence). Written as DNA, the CDR3 is TGTGCCAGCACCTTCAAGGGGGAAGGCTACACCTTC. It yields the protein CASTFKGEGYTF.

The rearrangement uses TRBV20-1 and TRBJ1-1, with TRBD1 as a possible D gene (6 bases). CDR3 length equals 13 residues. Trimming shortened V by 3 bases and J by 2 bases, and 10 bases separated the two germline ends. Looked up from germline, CDR1 is DFQATT and CDR2 is SNEGSKA (reference sequence). CDR3 in amino acids: CSASRQENTEAFF. CDR3 DNA: TGCAGTGCTAGTCGACAGGAAAACACTGAAGCTTTCTTT.

This rearrangement joins TRBV27 to TRBJ2-1; TRBD2 aligns across 11 bases. The CDR3 loop spans 15 amino acids. Germline CDR1 is MNHEY and CDR2 is SMNVEV (reference sequence). The ends lost 6 bases at V and 8 bases at J; junction bases unmatched: 9. The CDR3 sequence: CASSRRTSGYDEQFF. In DNA, the CDR3 is TGTGCCAGCAGCCGCCGGACTAGCGGGTACGATGAGCAGTTCTTC.

This clone was observed a handful of times. This chain joins TRBV4-1 and TRBJ2-1; D possibly corresponds to TRBD2 (6 bases). The CDR3 spans 17 residues. Germline V CDR1 and CDR2: MGHRA, YSYEKL. V lost 0 bases and J lost 2, with 14 bases in between. The CDR3 DNA is TGCGCCAGCAGCCAAGATCCGGGGGACCCGGCCTACAATGAGCAGTTCTTC. Its translation: CASSQDPGDPAYNEQFF.

CDR3 nucleotides: TGTGCCAGCAGCAAGACTCCGGGACACCCTATTCAGTACTTC. Its protein is CASSKTPGHPIQYF. V is TRBV7-9 and J is TRBJ2-4, with a weak D call TRBD1 (6 bases). This CDR3 is built from 14 residues. Per germline, CDR1 SEHNR and CDR2 FQNEAQ (reference sequence). V was cut by 5 bases and J by 10 bases, with 18 bases left in between. The variable domain in full, completed from reference TRBV7-9 and TRBJ2-4, reads DTGVSQNPRHKITKRGQNVTFRCDPISEHNRLYWYRQTLGQGPEFLTYFQNEAQLEKSRLLSDRFSAERPKGSFSTLEIQRTEQGDSAMYLCASSKTPGHPIQYFGAGTRLSVL.

The gene calls are TRBV16 and TRBJ1-5; possible D gene TRBD1, 5 bases. Per germline, CDR1 KGHSY and CDR2 FQNENV. The CDR3 is 15 residues long. The V and J ends lost 4 bases and 6 bases respectively, with 16 bases between them. This CDR3 reads CASSRGGNGGQPQHF. CDR3 DNA sequence: TGTGCCAGCAGCCGCGGGGGGAACGGGGGTCAGCCCCAGCATTTT.

This clone was counted a few times. The rearrangement uses TRBV2 and TRBJ1-5; D is perhaps TRBD1 (6 bases). Trimming took 6 bases from V and 3 from J, leaving 15 bases between them. Germline lookup yields CDR1 SNHLY and CDR2 FYNNEI. CDR3 length: 15 amino acids. In nucleotides, the CDR3 is TGTGCCAGCAGCCCCGGCGACAGGAACAATCAGCCCCAGCATTTT. It specifies CASSPGDRNNQPQHF.

This chain uses TRBV6-6 with TRBJ2-1; tentatively, D is TRBD2 (6 bases). The CDR3 extends over 18 amino acids. V lost 5 bases to trimming and J lost 4 bases, with 24 bases between them. The V gene's germline CDR1 is MNHNY and CDR2 SVGAGI (reference sequence). The CDR3 region is CASSPLGVSSGLYNEQFF. DNA for the CDR3: TGTGCCAGCAGTCCCCTTGGGGTTAGTAGCGGACTGTACAATGAGCAGTTCTTC.

In its sample, this clone was seen a few times. V usage is TRBV2 and J usage is TRBJ2-1; TRBD2 matches 9 bases. The CDR3 has 14 residues. V shed 10 bases, J shed 4 bases, and the junction held 8 bases outside the gene matches. Germline V gene data show CDR1 as SNHLY and CDR2 as FYNNEI. The CDR3 sequence: CATLGLAGYNEQFF. For the CDR3, the DNA is TGTGCCACCCTCGGGCTAGCGGGATACAATGAGCAGTTCTTC.

This chain connects TRBV11-1 to TRBJ2-1, with D possibly being TRBD2 (5 bases). V gave up 6 bases and J gave up 10 bases, with 19 bases separating them. This CDR3 spans 14 amino acids. The germline V gene encodes CDR1 SGHAT and CDR2 FQDESV (reference sequence). CDR3: CASSWSQGSGEQFF. DNA for the CDR3: TGTGCCAGCAGTTGGTCCCAAGGGAGTGGGGAGCAGTTCTTC.

This chain links TRBV29-1 with TRBJ1-4; D unclear. The CDR3 has 14 residues. The V gene lost 3 bases and the J gene lost 8 bases, with 16 bases spanning the gap. Germline assignment: CDR1 SQVTM and CDR2 ANQGSEA. CDR3 bases: TGCAGCGTTGATCCGCGGGGATTTGGCGAAAAACTGTTTTTT. Residues: CSVDPRGFGEKLFF. The full variable domain, rest sourced from reference TRBV29-1 and TRBJ1-4, is SAVISQKPSRDICQRGTSLTIQCQVDSQVTMMFWYRQQPGQSLTLIATANQGSEATYESGFVIDKFPISRPNLTFSTLTVSNMSPEDSSIYLCSVDPRGFGEKLFFGSGTQLSVL.